These T cell receptor beta chains were read from a single sample in a study of blood T cell repertoires in COVID-19. Clones were read by immunoSEQ multiplex PCR, and TCRdb kept only the in-frame ones, dropping some. The data contain some 250,000 clones, approximately 82% of them singletons. What was sequenced was PBMCs or T cells enriched from blood (not recorded which). The receptors here all came from a man aged 40-50 years who had recovered from COVID-19. Each CDR3 is given with its conserved first and last residue. The D gene is left open where the match is weak. Rows may omit the clone size; those that give it use once, few, many or a size class.

size	V	D	J	DNA	CDR3
NA	TRBV20-1	NA	TRBJ2-3	TGCAGTGGCGGATCTCTCGGGCAGTATTTT	CSGGSLGQYF
once	TRBV29-1	NA	TRBJ2-3	TGCAGCGTTGGGCGGGGGCTACCTACAGATACGCAGTATTTT	CSVGRGLPTDTQYF
NA	TRBV6-5	NA	TRBJ2-4	TGTGCCAGCAGCCCCGGTGGGGGCGCCAAAAACATTCAGTACTTC	CASSPGGGAKNIQYF
NA	TRBV19	TRBD1	TRBJ1-5	TGTGCCAGTAAAGGAATTGACAGGGGGTTCGATCAGCCCCAGCATTTT	CASKGIDRGFDQPQHF
NA	TRBV9	TRBD2	TRBJ2-5	TGTGCCAGCAGCGTAGGGCTAGCGGGGATACAAGAGACCCAGTACTTC	CASSVGLAGIQETQYF
NA	TRBV28	TRBD1	TRBJ1-5	TGTGCCAGCAGCATGGCCACAGGGGGCCGTGAGCCCCAGCATTTT	CASSMATGGREPQHF
NA	TRBV29-1	TRBD2	TRBJ2-5	TGCAGCGTGACAAGCGCGGGGGGAGAGACCCAGTACTTC	CSVTSAGGETQYF
NA	TRBV11-2	NA	TRBJ2-1	TGTGCCAGCAGCTTACAGGGGGGATTTGGTGAGCAGTTCTTC	CASSLQGGFGEQFF
NA	TRBV19	TRBD1	TRBJ1-5	TGTGCCAGTAGGACAGGGGGCGATACGGGGCCCCAGCATTTT	CASRTGGDTGPQHF
NA	TRBV3-1/TRBV3-2	TRBD2	TRBJ2-5	TGTGCCAGCACTCTGACTAGCGGGAGTGAGAAGACCCAGTACTTC	CASTLTSGSEKTQYF
NA	TRBV20-1	NA	TRBJ2-7	TGCAGTGCTAGTGGCCCGGTTGATTCCTACGAGCAGTACTTC	CSASGPVDSYEQYF
NA	TRBV5-1	NA	TRBJ1-1	TGCGCCAGCAGCTTGAGCAGGTTCACTGAAGCTTTCTTT	CASSLSRFTEAFF
NA	TRBV20-1	NA	TRBJ1-4	TGCAGTGCTAGTTCCTTGGGGCAGAACCTTGAAAAACTGTTTTTT	CSASSLGQNLEKLFF
NA	TRBV6-5	NA	TRBJ1-1	TGTGCCAGCAGCTCCCCCGGGGGACTCACTGAAGCTTTCTTT	CASSSPGGLTEAFF
few	TRBV9	NA	TRBJ2-3	TGTGCCAGCGCGGTCCAGTCCCGTGCCACAGATACGCAGTATTTT	CASAVQSRATDTQYF
NA	TRBV19	TRBD1	TRBJ1-2	TGTGCCAGTAGTCCAGGACAGGGGTTAAATTATGGCTACACCTTC	CASSPGQGLNYGYTF